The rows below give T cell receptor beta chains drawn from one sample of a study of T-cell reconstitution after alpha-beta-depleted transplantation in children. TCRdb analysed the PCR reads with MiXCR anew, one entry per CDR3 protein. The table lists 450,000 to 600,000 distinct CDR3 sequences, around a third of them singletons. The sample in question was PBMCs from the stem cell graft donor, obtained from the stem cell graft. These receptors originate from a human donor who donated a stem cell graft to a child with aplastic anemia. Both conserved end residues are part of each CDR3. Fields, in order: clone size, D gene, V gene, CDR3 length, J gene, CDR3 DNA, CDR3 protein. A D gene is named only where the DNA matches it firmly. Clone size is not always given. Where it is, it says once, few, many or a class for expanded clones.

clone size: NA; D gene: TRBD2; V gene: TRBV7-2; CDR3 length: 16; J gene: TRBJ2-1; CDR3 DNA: TGTGCCAGCAGCTTAGTCGGGAGGGCGTTATACAATGAGCAGTTCTTC; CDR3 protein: CASSLVGRALYNEQFF
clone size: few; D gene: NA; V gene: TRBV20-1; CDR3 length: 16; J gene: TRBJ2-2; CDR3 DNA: TGCAGTGCCACCGATCCCCGACTAGTTGTCACCGGGGAGCTGTTTTTT; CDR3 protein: CSATDPRLVVTGELFF
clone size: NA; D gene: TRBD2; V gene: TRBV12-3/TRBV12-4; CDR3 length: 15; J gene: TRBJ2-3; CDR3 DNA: TGTGCCAGCAGACGACTAGCGGGACGCACAGATACGCAGTATTTT; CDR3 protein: CASRRLAGRTDTQYF
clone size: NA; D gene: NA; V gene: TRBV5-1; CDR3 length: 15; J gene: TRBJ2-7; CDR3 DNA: TGCGCCAGCAGCTTATCTTACGGACAGTTCCACGAGCAGTACTTC; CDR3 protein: CASSLSYGQFHEQYF
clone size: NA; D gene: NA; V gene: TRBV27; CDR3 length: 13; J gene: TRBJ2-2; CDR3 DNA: TGTGCCAGCACTTTCTCGAGCTCCGGGGAGCTGTTTTTT; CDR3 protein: CASTFSSSGELFF
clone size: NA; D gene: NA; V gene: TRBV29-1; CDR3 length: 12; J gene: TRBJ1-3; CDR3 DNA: TGCAGCGTGTTCGGTACTGGAAACACCATATATTTT; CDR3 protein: CSVFGTGNTIYF
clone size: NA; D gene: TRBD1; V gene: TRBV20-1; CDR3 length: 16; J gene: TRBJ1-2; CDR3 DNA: TGCAGTGCTAGAGGGCTGACAGGGCCAGCTAACTATGGCTACACCTTC; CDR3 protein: CSARGLTGPANYGYTF
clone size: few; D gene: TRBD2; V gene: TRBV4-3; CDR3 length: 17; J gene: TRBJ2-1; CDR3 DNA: TGCGCCAGCAGCCAAGATAGGCTAGCGGGAGCTCACAATGAGCAGTTCTTC; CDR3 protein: CASSQDRLAGAHNEQFF
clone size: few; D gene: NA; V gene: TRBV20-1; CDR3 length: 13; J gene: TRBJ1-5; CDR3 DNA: TGCAGTGCACGGGGGGCGGTCAATCAGCCCCAGCATTTT; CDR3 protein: CSARGAVNQPQHF
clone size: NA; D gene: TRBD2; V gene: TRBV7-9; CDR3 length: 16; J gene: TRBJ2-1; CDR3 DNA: TGTGCCAGCAGTCCGCCTATGGGACTAGCGGTCAATGAGCAGTTCTTC; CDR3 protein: CASSPPMGLAVNEQFF
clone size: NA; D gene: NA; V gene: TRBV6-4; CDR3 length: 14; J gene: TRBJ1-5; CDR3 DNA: TGTGCCAGCAGGCGGGACACTTTGACGAAGCCCCAGCATTTT; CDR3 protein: CASRRDTLTKPQHF
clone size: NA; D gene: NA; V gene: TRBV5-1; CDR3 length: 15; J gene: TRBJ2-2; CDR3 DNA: TGCGCCAGCAGCTTGGATCTCCCAGGCCCCGGGGAGCTGTTTTTT; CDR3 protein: CASSLDLPGPGELFF
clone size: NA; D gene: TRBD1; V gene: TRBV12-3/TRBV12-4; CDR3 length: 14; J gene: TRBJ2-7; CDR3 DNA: TGTGCCAGCAGAAGAGCCGGGGACAGCTACGAGCAGTACTTC; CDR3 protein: CASRRAGDSYEQYF
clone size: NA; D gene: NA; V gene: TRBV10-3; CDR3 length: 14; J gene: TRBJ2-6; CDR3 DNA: TGTGCCATCAGTGAGACCTCTGGGGCCAACGTCCTGACTTTC; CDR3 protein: CAISETSGANVLTF
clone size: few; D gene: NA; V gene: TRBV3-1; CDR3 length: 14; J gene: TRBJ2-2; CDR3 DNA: TGTGCCAGCAGCCGGGCCGGGTCCCCCGGGGAGCTGTTTTTT; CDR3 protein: CASSRAGSPGELFF
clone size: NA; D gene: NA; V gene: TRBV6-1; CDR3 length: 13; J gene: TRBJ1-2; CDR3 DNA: TGTGCCAGCAGCCTAGACAGCAATGGTGGCTACACCTTC; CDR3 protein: CASSLDSNGGYTF
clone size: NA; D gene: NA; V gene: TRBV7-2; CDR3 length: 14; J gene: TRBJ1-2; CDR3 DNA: TGTGCCAGCAGCTTCAGGGAAATTAACGATGGCTACACCTTC; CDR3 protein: CASSFREINDGYTF
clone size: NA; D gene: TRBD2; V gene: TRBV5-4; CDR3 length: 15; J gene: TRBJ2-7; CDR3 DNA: TGTGCCAGCAGCTTGGTGACTAGCGGGATCTACGAGCAGTACTTC; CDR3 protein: CASSLVTSGIYEQYF
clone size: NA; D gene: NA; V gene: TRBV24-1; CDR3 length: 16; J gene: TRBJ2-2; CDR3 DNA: TGTGCCACCAGTGATTTGTCGGGGGGCCCCACCGGGGAGCTGTTTTTT; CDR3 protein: CATSDLSGGPTGELFF
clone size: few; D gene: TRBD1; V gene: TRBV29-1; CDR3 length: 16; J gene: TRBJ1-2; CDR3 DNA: TGCAGCGTTGATGGATCGGACAGGGAGGATATCTATGGCTACACCTTC; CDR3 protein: CSVDGSDREDIYGYTF
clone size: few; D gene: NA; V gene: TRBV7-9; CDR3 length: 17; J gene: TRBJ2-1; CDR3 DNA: TGTGCCAGCAGCCCAACAGGAGGCGGTCCTGGGCACAATGAGCAGTTCTTC; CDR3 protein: CASSPTGGGPGHNEQFF
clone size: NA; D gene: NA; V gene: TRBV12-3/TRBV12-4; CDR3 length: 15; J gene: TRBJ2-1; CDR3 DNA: TGTGCCAGCAGTTTCACCGAGTATTCGTACAATGAGCAGTTCTTC; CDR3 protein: CASSFTEYSYNEQFF
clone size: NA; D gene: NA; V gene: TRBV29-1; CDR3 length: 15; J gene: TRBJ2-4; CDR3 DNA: TGCAGCGTTGAAGATCTCGCAGGAGCCAAAAACATTCAGTACTTC; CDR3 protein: CSVEDLAGAKNIQYF
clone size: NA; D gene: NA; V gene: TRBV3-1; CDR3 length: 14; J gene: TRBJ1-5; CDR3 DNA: TGTGCCAGCAGCCAGCAGGGGTTTGGGCAGCCCCAGCATTTT; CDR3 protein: CASSQQGFGQPQHF